A selection of T cell receptor beta chains follows, all from one sample in a study of cytomegalovirus exposure and HLA in healthy donors. TCRdb's table, derived via immunoSEQ multiplex PCR, lists solely in-frame clones and lacks some. Here the sample spans approximately 150,000 clones, roughly 80% being singletons. Sample: PBMCs. All receptors come from a middle-aged man in good health and CMV-seronegative. CDR3s include the opening cysteine and the closing phenylalanine or tryptophan. D genes are given only for firm matches. Clone sizes are given selectively: once, few, many, or a class where the clone is expanded.

. | TRBJ1-1 | 15 | TRBD1 | TRBV7-9 | TGTGCCAGCAGCTTAGTGGACAGGGATCCCCCTGAAGCTTTCTTT | CASSLVDRDPPEAFF
. | TRBJ1-3 | 16 | TRBD1 | TRBV5-4 | TGTGCCAGCAGCATAGACAGGGGGAGCTCTGGAAACACCATATATTTT | CASSIDRGSSGNTIYF
many | TRBJ2-7 | 16 | TRBD1 | TRBV2 | TGTGCCAGCAGTGAAGCCGACTGGGACAGGGCTTACGAGCAGTACTTC | CASSEADWDRAYEQYF
. | TRBJ1-2 | 15 | . | TRBV6-6 | TGTGCCAGCAGTTACTCGACGGAGCCTCTCTATGGCTACACCTTC | CASSYSTEPLYGYTF
. | TRBJ1-1 | 16 | TRBD1 | TRBV11-2 | TGTGCCAGCAGCTTACCGGACAGGGGGGACCTGGGGGAAGCTTTCTTT | CASSLPDRGDLGEAFF
. | TRBJ2-1 | 14 | TRBD2 | TRBV11-2 | TGTGCCAGCAGCAAACGGGGGGGCGGCGATGAGCAGTTCTTC | CASSKRGGGDEQFF
few | TRBJ1-5 | 12 | . | TRBV7-9 | TGTGCCAGCAGCCCAAGCAATCAGCCCCAGCATTTT | CASSPSNQPQHF
. | TRBJ2-5 | 16 | TRBD1 | TRBV4-1 | TGCGCCAGCAGCCAAGAACGGGACAGCTATCAAGAGACCCAGTACTTC | CASSQERDSYQETQYF
. | TRBJ2-7 | 17 | TRBD1 | TRBV4-3 | TGCGCCAGCAGCCAGGATCCGGGAGACAGGGGAGCCCACGAGCAGTACTTC | CASSQDPGDRGAHEQYF
. | TRBJ2-3 | 14 | TRBD2 | TRBV2 | TGTGCCAGTAAACTAGCGTGGGGAGGGAATACGCAGTATTTT | CASKLAWGGNTQYF
. | TRBJ2-5 | 14 | TRBD1 | TRBV10-3 | TGTGCCATCAGGTCCCCGGGACAGCAAGAGACCCAGTACTTC | CAIRSPGQQETQYF
. | TRBJ1-1 | 16 | . | TRBV2 | TGTGCCAGCAGTGATTACGGGGGAGTTCGGGTCACTGAAGCTTTCTTT | CASSDYGGVRVTEAFF
. | TRBJ1-2 | 14 | TRBD1 | TRBV28 | TGTGCCAGCAGTTTGGTAAAGGGGGCAGGTGGCTACACCTTC | CASSLVKGAGGYTF
. | TRBJ1-1 | 14 | . | TRBV6-4 | TGTGCCAGCAGAGGAGATGCCTTTAACACTGAAGCTTTCTTT | CASRGDAFNTEAFF
. | TRBJ2-1 | 16 | . | TRBV28 | TGTGCCAGCAGTTCCCGCCCGACAGGAGTATACAATGAGCAGTTCTTC | CASSSRPTGVYNEQFF
few | TRBJ2-3 | 15 | . | TRBV6-6 | TGTGCCAGCAGCCTCGGGACCGGGGCGGGGGATACGCAGTATTTT | CASSLGTGAGDTQYF
. | TRBJ1-4 | 13 | . | TRBV2 | TGTGCCAGCAGTACAGGCGCTAATGAAAAACTGTTTTTT | CASSTGANEKLFF
. | TRBJ2-7 | 14 | TRBD1 | TRBV7-9 | TGTGCCAGCAGCTCTCTACAGGGGGACTACGAGCAGTACTTC | CASSSLQGDYEQYF
few | TRBJ2-7 | 13 | TRBD1 | TRBV5-1 | TGCGCCAGCAGCTTGGGACAGGGGGACGAGCAGTACTTC | CASSLGQGDEQYF
. | TRBJ2-7 | 12 | . | TRBV7-2 | TGTGCCAGCAGTTTCCTCCGGGGTGAGCAGTACTTC | CASSFLRGEQYF
few | TRBJ2-6 | 14 | . | TRBV5-1 | TGCGCCAGCAGGGGAGCCTCTGGGGCCAACGTCCTGACTTTC | CASRGASGANVLTF
. | TRBJ1-4 | 13 | . | TRBV6-5 | TGTGCCAGCAGTCCCCGATTCGGTGAAAAACTGTTTTTT | CASSPRFGEKLFF
. | TRBJ2-5 | 12 | . | TRBV5-1 | TGCGCCAGCAGCCCAAACCAAGAGACCCAGTACTTC | CASSPNQETQYF
. | TRBJ1-1 | 14 | . | TRBV4-2 | TGTGCCAGCAGCTTGGGGGGGCTCGGAACTGAAGCTTTCTTT | CASSLGGLGTEAFF
. | TRBJ1-5 | 13 | . | TRBV6-1 | TGTGCCAGCAGTGACTCAGTGAATCAGCCCCAGCATTTT | CASSDSVNQPQHF
. | TRBJ2-4 | 16 | . | TRBV7-3 | TGTGCCAGCAGCTTAAACCCGGCGGGGGCCAAAAACATTCAGTACTTC | CASSLNPAGAKNIQYF
. | TRBJ2-3 | 11 | . | TRBV20-1 | TGCAGTGTCAGAAGCACAGATACGCAGTATTTT | CSVRSTDTQYF
. | TRBJ1-1 | 15 | . | TRBV30 | TGTGCCTGGAGTGTATCGGAGGGAATGAACACTGAAGCTTTCTTT | CAWSVSEGMNTEAFF
. | TRBJ1-1 | 13 | TRBD1 | TRBV28 | TGTGCCAGCAGGAGGACAGGGTACACTGAAGCTTTCTTT | CASRRTGYTEAFF
. | TRBJ2-2 | 15 | TRBD2 | TRBV18 | TGTGCCAGCTCACCCCAGACTAGCGCCTACGGGGAGCTGTTTTTT | CASSPQTSAYGELFF
. | TRBJ2-7 | 13 | . | TRBV7-9 | TGTGCCAGCAGCTTAGGTCCCCTCTACGAGCAGTACTTC | CASSLGPLYEQYF
once | TRBJ2-1 | 13 | . | TRBV30 | TGTGCCTGGAGTGTACAGGTTCGTAGTGAGCAGTTCTTC | CAWSVQVRSEQFF
few | TRBJ2-3 | 14 | . | TRBV7-2 | TGTGCCAGCAGCCCGGGACTTTCCACAGATACGCAGTATTTT | CASSPGLSTDTQYF
. | TRBJ1-2 | 15 | TRBD1 | TRBV29-1 | TGCAGCGTCCTAAGTCAGACAGGGGAGAACTATGGCTACACCTTC | CSVLSQTGENYGYTF
. | TRBJ1-2 | 16 | TRBD1 | TRBV4-1 | TGCGCCAGCAGCCAAGCGGGACAGGGGACTAACTATGGCTACACCTTC | CASSQAGQGTNYGYTF
. | TRBJ1-6 | 15 | TRBD1 | TRBV5-4 | TGTGCCAGCAGCCCCCGGGACAGGGGAAATTCACCCCTCCACTTT | CASSPRDRGNSPLHF
few | TRBJ1-2 | 14 | TRBD1 | TRBV27 | TGTGCCAGCAGTTTAAGGGGGCGGAACTATGGCTACACCTTC | CASSLRGRNYGYTF